This T cell receptor beta chain was sequenced in a study of a mutant IDH1 vaccine in newly diagnosed glioma. Time point described: baseline, week 1 (first vaccination visit). The treatment: pre-vaccination baseline after standard-of-care therapy. This table comes from immunoSEQ multiplex PCR, and its TCRdb copy is limited to in-frame clones, with some not included. The sample has about 38,000 clones; roughly 92% are singletons. The starting material was PBMCs, obtained from a glioma patient treated with radiotherapy, temozolomide or both. The receptor was isolated from a man aged 18 to 35 with glioma.

The CDR3 reads CAWARDRGNTEAFF. In DNA form, the CDR3 reads TGTGCCTGGGCCCGGGACAGGGGGAACACTGAAGCTTTCTTT. V gene TRBV30 combines with J gene TRBJ1-1, with TRBD1 matching over 10 bases. In germline, CDR1 is GTSNPN, CDR2 SVGIG (reference sequence). V lost 5 bases, J lost 1 base, and 4 bases stayed unmatched. The CDR3 covers 14 residues.